This T cell receptor (beta chain) was sequenced in a study of control samples from healthy donors and cancer patients. Method: immunoSEQ multiplex PCR; TCRdb's copy keeps in-frame clones and lacks some. The data hold 150,000 to 200,000 clones, with around 94% observed a single time. The CDR3 consists of 14 residues. Trimming took 4 bases from V and 3 from J, leaving 13 bases between them. Germline-derived CDR1 and CDR2 are LNHDA and SQIVND (reference sequence). This TCR came from a woman aged 18-29 years in good health. This chain connects TRBV19 to TRBJ2-7; D possibly uses TRBD1 or TRBD2 (6 bases each). The source material was blood. CDR3 sequence reads: CASSKGGILYEQYF. CDR3 nucleotides: TGTGCCAGTAGTAAGGGGGGAATTCTCTACGAGCAGTACTTC.